This TCR beta chain was recovered during a study of cytomegalovirus exposure and HLA in healthy donors. Study overall: Earlier, 95 million to 130 million unique TCR beta sequences were recovered from about 170 million T cells by an analysis.

For this clone: The antigen is undetermined.

The germline gives CDR1 MNHNS, CDR2 SASEGT. The CDR3 sequence is 18 residues long. V was cut by 2 bases and J by 0 bases, with 16 bases left in between. The PCR made use of 60 Vbeta and 13 Jbeta primers. Sequencing was performed with immunoSEQ multiplex PCR; in TCRdb, only in-frame clones are kept and a portion is missing. The sample holds around 99,000 clones; 65% to 85% are singletons and the top ten take roughly 3.2%. Study-wide findings and caveats: Roughly even sequencing depth across donors was the assumption behind the presence/absence analyses.

These donors counted as nominally healthy when sampled, but unrecorded immune exposures were likely. V gene TRBV6-1 combines with J gene TRBJ1-4; D is ambiguous. The material sequenced was PBMCs. This clonotype was sampled from a man in his forties in good health and CMV-seronegative. The CDR3, as DNA: TGTGCCAGCAGTGAATATGTGCACACGGGAGCAACTAATGAAAAACTGTTTTTT. Translating it yields CASSEYVHTGATNEKLFF.